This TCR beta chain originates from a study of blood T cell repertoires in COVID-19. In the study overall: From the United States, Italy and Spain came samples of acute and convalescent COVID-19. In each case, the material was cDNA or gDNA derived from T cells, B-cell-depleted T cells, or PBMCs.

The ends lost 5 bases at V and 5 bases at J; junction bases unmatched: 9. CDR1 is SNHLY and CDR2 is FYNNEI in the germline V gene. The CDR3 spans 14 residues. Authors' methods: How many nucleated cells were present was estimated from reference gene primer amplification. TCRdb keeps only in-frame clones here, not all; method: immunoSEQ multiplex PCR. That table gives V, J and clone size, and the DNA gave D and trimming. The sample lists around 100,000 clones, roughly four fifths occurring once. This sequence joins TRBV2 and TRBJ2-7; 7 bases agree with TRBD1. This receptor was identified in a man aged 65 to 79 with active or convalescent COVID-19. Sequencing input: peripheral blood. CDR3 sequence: CASSLERQGDEQYF. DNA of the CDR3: TGTGCCAGCAGTCTCGAGAGACAGGGCGACGAGCAGTACTTC.